The 23 T cell receptor beta chains given below trace back to one sample, sequenced in a study of response to subunit inactivated influenza vaccine (dated by TCRdb to the late 2010s). Libraries were built with RT-PCR. Sequencing took place on an Illumina HiSeq 2500. TCRdb cleaned the public reads at Q25 with fastp, built clones with MiXCR and kept in-frame beta chains. Here each entry gathers all rows of one CDR3 protein and keeps the most common genes and DNA. This sample is represented by roughly 670,000 distinct CDR3 sequences; 12% to 15% of them were singletons. Clones ranked in the top ten supply about 7.6% of the sample. The material was PBMCs from blood, obtained less than 15 days before vaccination. The source is a middle-aged man who received an inactivated influenza vaccine. Donor details come from another sample of the same person, matched by shared clones.

This clonotype was found many times. The gene calls are TRBV5-5 and TRBJ2-1; TRBD2 matches 12 bases. Germline V gene lookup returns CDR1 SGHKS and CDR2 YYEKEE (reference sequence). Trimming removed 4 bases from V and 7 bases from J; junction bases left unmatched: 9. This CDR3 comprises 16 residues. The CDR3 DNA is TGTGCCAGCAGCCCCTCTAGCGGGAGGGCCGGGAATGAGCAGTTCTTC. It yields the protein CASSPSSGRAGNEQFF. Full variable domain (outside the CDR3, taken from reference TRBV5-5 and TRBJ2-1): DAGVTQSPTHLIKTRGQQVTLRCSPISGHKSVSWYQQVLGQGPQFIFQYYEKEERGRGNFPDRFSARQFPNYSSELNVNALLLGDSALYLCASSPSSGRAGNEQFFGPGTRLTVL.

In its sample, this clonotype was seen a few times. J is TRBJ2-1 and V is TRBV12-3 or TRBV12-4, with 9 bases that match TRBD1. V lost 3 bases to trimming and J lost 6 bases; unmatched junction nucleotides: 6. CDR3 length equals 15 residues. CDR3 coding DNA: TGTGCCAGCAGTTTCCCCGGGACAGGGATCAATGAGCAGTTCTTC. Translation gives CASSFPGTGINEQFF.

This clonotype was found many times. V and J are TRBV14 and TRBJ2-1, with 10 bases fitting TRBD2. Germline V gene lookup returns CDR1 SGHDN and CDR2 FVKESK. V shed 4 bases and J 1 base; nucleotides not matched to a gene: 7. The CDR3 sequence is 17 residues long. Here the CDR3 reads CASSLTGLADSYNEQFF. The CDR3 bases are TGTGCCAGCAGCCTAACAGGACTAGCGGATTCCTACAATGAGCAGTTCTTC. The full variable domain, its missing parts supplied by reference TRBV14 and TRBJ2-1, is EAGVTQFPSHSVIEKGQTVTLRCDPISGHDNLYWYRRVMGKEIKFLLHFVKESKQDESGMPNNRFLAERTGGTYSTLKVQPAELEDSGVYFCASSLTGLADSYNEQFFGPGTRLTVL.

This chain joins TRBV6-1 and TRBJ2-1, with D possibly matching TRBD2 (6 bases). The V end lost 5 bases, the J end lost 8 bases, and 13 bases lay between the germline ends. CDR1 is MNHNS and CDR2 is SASEGT in the germline V gene. This CDR3 is 13 amino acids long. The CDR3 nucleotides read TGTGCCAGCAGTCTCGTCTGGGAGGATGAGCAGTTCTTC. Its translation: CASSLVWEDEQFF.

This clonotype appeared a few times. The chain links TRBV5-1 to TRBJ2-5; 7 bases align to TRBD1. From germline, CDR1 is SGHRS and CDR2 YFSETQ. This CDR3 spans 13 amino acids. The ends lost 4 bases at V and 3 bases at J; junction bases unmatched: 3. CDR3 sequence reads: CASSPQGKETQYF. CDR3 sequence (DNA): TGCGCCAGCAGCCCACAGGGGAAAGAGACCCAGTACTTC.

The rearrangement links TRBV5-1 to TRBJ2-1, with 9 bases lining up with TRBD2. The CDR3 consists of 15 residues. V was pared by 0 bases and J by 6 bases, with 4 bases of the junction left unmatched. Germline V CDR1 and CDR2: SGHRS, YFSETQ. DNA for the CDR3: TGCGCCAGCAGCTTGGGCGGGGGGGGCCTCAATGAGCAGTTCTTC. Translation gives CASSLGGGGLNEQFF.

The sample holds many counts of this clonotype. The CDR3 sequence is CASSIRELETQYF. As DNA, the CDR3 is TGTGCCAGCAGTATAAGGGAACTGGAGACCCAGTACTTC. J is TRBJ2-5 and V is TRBV2; no clear D. The CDR3 totals 13 residues. Trimming cost V 5 bases and J 5 bases, with 12 bases left between them. The germline gives CDR1 SNHLY, CDR2 FYNNEI. The full variable domain, in which reference TRBV2 and TRBJ2-5 provide the parts outside the CDR3, is EPEVTQTPSHQVTQMGQEVILRCVPISNHLYFYWYRQILGQKVEFLVSFYNNEISEKSEIFDDQFSVERPDGSNFTLKIRSTKLEDSAMYFCASSIRELETQYFGPGTRLLVL.

The rearrangement uses TRBV7-1 and TRBJ2-2; 7 bases align to TRBD1. TRBV7-1 is treated as an ORF (open reading frame) with a function not yet certain. There are 16 residues in the CDR3. Trimming cost V 6 bases and J 3 bases; bases outside gene matches: 10. The DNA of the CDR3 is TGTGCCAGCAGACTCCAGGGACAGCCCTACACCGGGGAGCTGTTTTTT. It is translated as CASRLQGQPYTGELFF.

J is TRBJ2-5 and V is TRBV29-1; tentative D call: TRBD1 (6 bases). The CDR3 consists of 13 residues. V dropped 5 bases and J dropped 5 bases, with 15 bases sitting between them. Germline V lookup: CDR1 SQVTM, CDR2 ANQGSEA. The CDR3 bases are TGCAGCGTTTCTGGACAGCAGCGGGAGACCCAGTACTTC. It is translated as CSVSGQQRETQYF.

This clonotype was detected a few times. The chain carries TRBV20-1 and TRBJ2-3; D unresolved. CDR3 size: 14 residues. Germline values: CDR1 DFQATT, CDR2 SNEGSKA (reference sequence). V shed 4 bases and J shed 1 base, with 12 bases lying between them. CDR3 bases: TGCAGTGCTATCTACAACCTCCGCACAGATACGCAGTATTTT. Protein: CSAIYNLRTDTQYF.

The chain joins TRBV7-2 to TRBJ2-1; tentatively, D is TRBD1 or TRBD2 (6 bases each). V gave up 6 bases and J gave up 7 bases, with 16 bases separating them. This CDR3 is built from 14 residues. Germline CDR1 SGHTA, CDR2 FQGNSA. CDR3 region: CASSRNRGANEQFF. For the CDR3, the DNA is TGTGCCAGCAGTCGGAATAGGGGGGCAAATGAGCAGTTCTTC.

This clonotype was seen a handful of times. The chain has TRBV12-3 or TRBV12-4 and TRBJ2-2; D possibly matches TRBD1 or TRBD2 (7 bases each). V was cut by 2 bases and J by 7 bases, with 11 bases left in between. The CDR3 has 14 amino acids. The DNA for the CDR3 is TGTGCCAGCAGTTTATTCAGGGGGGGCGGGGAGCTGTTTTTT. This translates into CASSLFRGGGELFF.

This clonotype has just a few counts. The CDR3 spells CASSSVGLAGPTDTQYF. The CDR3 DNA reads TGTGCCAGCAGTTCTGTAGGACTAGCGGGACCTACAGATACGCAGTATTTT. The chain is built from TRBV27 and TRBJ2-3; 12 bases are shared with TRBD2. Germline CDR1 and CDR2: MNHEY and SMNVEV (reference sequence). The V segment lost 4 bases and the J segment 3 bases; nucleotides outside the gene matches: 8. The CDR3 length is 17 residues.

A few counts support this clonotype. The chain links TRBV5-1 to TRBJ2-6; 12 bases map to TRBD1. Trimming removed 2 bases from V and 4 bases from J; junction bases left unmatched: 7. The CDR3 extends over 18 amino acids. The germline V gene encodes CDR1 SGHRS and CDR2 YFSETQ. Here the CDR3 reads CASSFMGQGARGANVLTF. The CDR3 DNA reads as TGCGCCAGCAGCTTTATGGGACAGGGGGCGCGGGGGGCCAACGTCCTGACTTTC.

This clonotype occurred many times. The chain links TRBV7-2 to TRBJ2-1; D is uncertain. Trimming removed 1 base from V and 8 bases from J, with 9 bases in between. Germline assignment: CDR1 SGHTA and CDR2 FQGNSA. This CDR3 has 13 residues. The CDR3 bases are TGTGCCAGCAGCTTAGAGGGTATTCATGAGCAGTTCTTC. Translating gives CASSLEGIHEQFF. The full variable domain, with the rest looked up from reference TRBV7-2 and TRBJ2-1, is GAGVSQSPSNKVTEKGKDVELRCDPISGHTALYWYRQSLGQGLEFLIYFQGNSAPDKSGLPSDRFSAERTGGSVSTLTIQRTQQEDSAVYLCASSLEGIHEQFFGPGTRLTVL.

V and J are TRBV3-1 and TRBJ2-7, with 7 positions matching TRBD2. In germline, CDR1 is LGHDT, CDR2 YNNKEL (reference sequence). The CDR3 loop spans 16 amino acids. Losses at the gene ends were 1 base for V and 0 bases for J; bases not matched to a gene: 6. The CDR3 loop reads CASSQATGGSSYEQYF. CDR3 nucleotides: TGTGCCAGCAGCCAAGCCACGGGCGGGAGCTCCTACGAGCAGTACTTC.

On this clonotype itself: Just one base apart from a much larger clone, this may be a read error. This sequence joins TRBV28 and TRBJ2-7; perhaps D is TRBD1 or TRBD2 (5 bases each). Trimming shortened V by 6 bases and J by 0 bases, and 15 bases separated the two germline ends. This CDR3 region has 15 residues. CDR1 and CDR2 (germline): MDHEN, SYDVKM. CDR3: CASRKPRESSYEQYF. In DNA, the CDR3 is TGTGCCAGCAGGAAACCCAGGGAGAGCTCCTACGAGCAGTACTTC.

The chain links TRBV12-3 or TRBV12-4 to TRBJ2-1; a weak D match, TRBD2 (5 bases). The V and J ends lost 9 bases and 3 bases respectively, with 15 bases between them. The CDR3 sequence is 14 residues long. Here the CDR3 DNA reads TGTGCCAGTAGTGGGAGTACGGGCTACAATGAGCAGTTCTTC. Translation gives CASSGSTGYNEQFF.

The gene calls are TRBV12-3 or TRBV12-4 and TRBJ2-2, with D unclear. The germline V and J ends were trimmed by 7 bases and 6 bases, with 21 bases remaining between them. The CDR3 extends over 16 amino acids. CDR3 protein: CASTDPRTSRPGELFF. DNA for the CDR3: TGTGCCAGCACCGATCCCCGGACCTCACGACCCGGGGAGCTGTTTTTT.

The chain recombines TRBV5-1 with TRBJ1-1; 7 nucleotides align to TRBD1. The CDR3 is 19 residues long. The V gene's germline CDR1 is SGHRS and CDR2 YFSETQ. V lost 6 bases, J lost 4 bases, and 24 bases stayed unmatched. DNA of the CDR3: TGCGCCAGCACCCTGATGGGCGGACAGGTCAACGGGATAAGCACTGAAGCTTTCTTT. It encodes CASTLMGGQVNGISTEAFF.

This sequence joins TRBV5-6 and TRBJ2-3; tentatively, D is TRBD2 (5 bases). Per the germline V gene, CDR1 is SGHDT and CDR2 is YYEEEE. This CDR3 comprises 14 residues. Trimming shortened V by 1 base and J by 7 bases, and 13 bases separated the two germline ends. CDR3 DNA: TGTGCCAGCAGCTTGCCCCAACTAGGAAATACGCAGTATTTT. Translation: CASSLPQLGNTQYF.

DNA of the CDR3: TGCGCCAGCAGTGCTAGCGGGGGAGCCAAAAACATTCAGTACTTC. Protein: CASSASGGAKNIQYF. The genes are TRBV10-2 and TRBJ2-4; 10 positions agree with TRBD2. This CDR3 has 15 amino acids. Germline trimming cut 4 bases from V and 0 bases from J; bases unmatched to any gene: 0. From germline, CDR1 is WSHSY and CDR2 SAAADI.

The chain recombines TRBV4-1 with TRBJ2-1, with D perhaps TRBD2 (6 bases). Germline assignment: CDR1 MGHRA and CDR2 YSYEKL. V was shortened by 1 base and J by 9 bases, with 16 bases between the two germline ends. The CDR3 has 15 residues. CDR3 coding DNA: TGCGCCAGCAGCCAAGGCCCGACAAGGGGAGGTGAGCAGTTCTTC. As protein: CASSQGPTRGGEQFF.